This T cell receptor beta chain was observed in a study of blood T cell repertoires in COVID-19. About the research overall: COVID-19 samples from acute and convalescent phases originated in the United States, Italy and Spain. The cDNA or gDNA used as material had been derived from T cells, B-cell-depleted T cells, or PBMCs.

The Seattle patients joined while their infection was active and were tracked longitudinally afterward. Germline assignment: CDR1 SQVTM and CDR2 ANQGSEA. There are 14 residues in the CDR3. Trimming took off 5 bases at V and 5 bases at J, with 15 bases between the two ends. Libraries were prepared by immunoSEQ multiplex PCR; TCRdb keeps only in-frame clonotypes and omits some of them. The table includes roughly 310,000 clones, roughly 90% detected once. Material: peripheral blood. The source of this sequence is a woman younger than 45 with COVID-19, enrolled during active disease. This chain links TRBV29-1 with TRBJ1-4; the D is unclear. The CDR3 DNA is TGCAGCGTTTCCGGAGGCCGCGCAAATGAAAAACTGTTTTTT. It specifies CSVSGGRANEKLFF.